The source of this T cell receptor (beta chain) is a study of CD8 T cells in Susac syndrome. TCR beta sequencing covered blood CD8+ and CD4+ T cells. Those who served as multiple sclerosis controls were treatment-naive patients with stable or active relapsing-remitting disease. Bulk CD8+ and CD4+ cells came from magnetic negative isolation; CD8+ TEMRA by FACS. Random hexamers primed reverse transcription of about 0.5 to 1 ug RNA. TCRdb independently ran MiXCR on the immunoSEQ multiplex PCR reads; one entry per CDR3 protein. The table shows more than 70,000 distinct CDR3 sequences, with roughly 91% occurring only once. The source material was CD8+ T cells from PBMCs. This sequence originates from a human donor with multiple sclerosis.

The CDR3 loop is CASSHAGQNTGELFF. CDR3 bases: TGCGCCAGCAGCCATGCGGGACAGAACACCGGGGAGCTGTTTTTT. The chain carries TRBV4-1 and TRBJ2-2; D tentatively reads TRBD1 or TRBD2 (6 bases each). Trimming removed 3 bases at V and 1 base at J, with 9 bases between. The CDR3 runs 15 residues. Germline V gene sequence: CDR1 MGHRA, CDR2 YSYEKL.